This entry lists 8 T cell receptor beta chains sequenced from one sample in a study of blood T cell repertoires in COVID-19. The method was immunoSEQ multiplex PCR; TCRdb's version includes in-frame clones alone and lacks a portion of them. The sample has roughly 150,000 clones; roughly 88% are singletons. The sample consisted of PBMCs or T cells enriched from blood (not recorded which). Receptors were obtained from a man in his forties or fifties who had recovered from COVID-19.

The rearrangement joins TRBV30 to TRBJ2-7; D is uncertain. The CDR3 runs to 11 residues. Trimming left V 2 bases short and J 9 bases short, with 11 bases between. Germline V gene data show CDR1 as GTSNPN and CDR2 as SVGIG (reference sequence). The CDR3 nucleotides are TGTGCCTGGAGTTCCTCAGGCGCGCAGTACTTC. Amino acids: CAWSSSGAQYF. The complete variable domain, with remaining parts taken from reference TRBV30 and TRBJ2-7, reads SQTIHQWPATLVQPVGSPLSLECTVEGTSNPNLYWYRQAAGRGLQLLFYSVGIGQISSEVPQNLSASRPQDRQFILSSKKLLLSDSGFYLCAWSSSGAQYFGPGTRLTVT.

The genes are TRBV9 and TRBJ2-1; possibly TRBD2 for D (7 bases). V dropped 6 bases and J dropped 5 bases, with 18 bases sitting between them. Per the germline V gene, CDR1 is SGDLS and CDR2 is YYNGEE. The CDR3 length is 15 residues. The CDR3 is CASTKLGGTHNEQFF. The CDR3 bases are TGTGCCAGCACCAAACTCGGGGGGACACACAATGAGCAGTTCTTC.

The rearrangement joins TRBV3-1 (or the pseudogene TRBV3-2) to TRBJ2-2, with TRBD2 matching over 8 bases. V was clipped by 4 bases and J by 6 bases; unmatched bases: 4. The germline V gene has CDR1 LGHDT and CDR2 YNNKEL (reference sequence). The CDR3 extends over 14 amino acids. Here the CDR3 reads CASSLNGGAGELFF. CDR3 DNA sequence: TGTGCCAGCAGCCTTAACGGGGGGGCCGGGGAGCTGTTTTTT.

V gene TRBV28 combines with J gene TRBJ1-6, with 8 bases fitting TRBD1. V trimming: 1 base; J trimming: 9 bases; junction bases outside the gene matches: 14. Looked up from germline, CDR1 is MDHEN and CDR2 is SYDVKM. CDR3 length: 18 residues. The CDR3: CASSLYNGQGRRISPLHF. CDR3 coding DNA: TGTGCCAGCAGTTTATACAACGGACAGGGAAGAAGAATTTCACCCCTCCACTTT. Based on the CDR3 plus reference TRBV28 and TRBJ1-6, the full variable domain is DVKVTQSSRYLVKRTGEKVFLECVQDMDHENMFWYRQDPGLGLRLIYFSYDVKMKEKGDIPEGYSVSREKKERFSLILESASTNQTSMYLCASSLYNGQGRRISPLHFGNGTRLTVT.

The chain is built from TRBV6-2 or TRBV6-3 and TRBJ1-5, with a weak D call TRBD1 (6 bases). Germline CDR1 MNHEY, CDR2 SVGEGT. CDR3 length equals 16 residues. V lost 2 bases, J lost 4 bases, and 15 bases lay in between. The CDR3 DNA reads TGTGCCAGCAGTTACACCGGGGCCCAGGGGAATCAGCCCCAGCATTTT. It yields the protein CASSYTGAQGNQPQHF.

The chain couples TRBV28 to TRBJ1-5, with a weak D call TRBD1 (6 bases). The length of the CDR3 is 15 residues. Trimming stripped 2 bases from V and 3 bases from J, with 11 bases between. The germline gives CDR1 MDHEN, CDR2 SYDVKM. CDR3 sequence reads: CASSLPGQTNQPQHF. CDR3 in DNA: TGTGCCAGCAGTTTACCCGGACAGACCAATCAGCCCCAGCATTTT.

The chain carries TRBV15 and TRBJ1-4, with 9 positions matching TRBD1. Germline loops: CDR1 LNHNV, CDR2 YYDKDF (reference sequence). CDR3 size: 14 residues. Germline trimming cut 4 bases from V and 5 bases from J; bases unmatched to any gene: 2. CDR3 residues: CATSKGQGNEKLFF. CDR3 bases: TGTGCCACCAGCAAGGGACAGGGAAATGAAAAACTGTTTTTT.

The chain uses TRBV19 and TRBJ2-7, with D unclear. Germline CDR1 reads LNHDA; CDR2 reads SQIVND (reference sequence). V lost 0 bases and J 2 bases, leaving 11 bases between the germline ends. The CDR3 has 15 residues. The chain's CDR3 is CASSIDPSSTYEQYF. CDR3 coding DNA: TGTGCCAGTAGTATAGACCCAAGTTCTACCTACGAGCAGTACTTC.